A single T cell receptor (beta chain) is shown here with its context. The antigen is not known. This specimen comes from a study of PD-1 blockade in classical Hodgkin lymphoma. Study-wide results and limits: The CD4+ diversity rise by C4D1 was clearest in complete responders. Before treatment, TCR diversity in newly diagnosed patients was reportedly lower than in healthy donors. Baseline diversity was lower in partial responders and progressors than complete responders.

The CDR3 runs to 15 residues. Deletions cut 3 bases from V and 1 base from J, with 9 bases between. Per the germline V gene, CDR1 is SGHAT and CDR2 is FQNNGV. There was relapse after autologous stem cell transplantation in every patient, and there was variation in brentuximab vedotin exposure. Responses achieved at best were complete response, partial response or progressive disease. The assay was immunoSEQ multiplex PCR, and TCRdb's table has in-frame clones only and misses some. The data show tens of thousands of clones, approximately 94% seen once. Specimen: peripheral blood mononuclear cells (PBMCs), collected at baseline. The sequence derives from a human donor with classical Hodgkin lymphoma. This rearrangement joins TRBV11-2 to TRBJ1-4; the D gene is possibly TRBD1 (6 bases). The CDR3 DNA reads as TGTGCCAGCAGCTTCAGGGGAAGAACTAATGAAAAACTGTTTTTT. It encodes CASSFRGRTNEKLFF.